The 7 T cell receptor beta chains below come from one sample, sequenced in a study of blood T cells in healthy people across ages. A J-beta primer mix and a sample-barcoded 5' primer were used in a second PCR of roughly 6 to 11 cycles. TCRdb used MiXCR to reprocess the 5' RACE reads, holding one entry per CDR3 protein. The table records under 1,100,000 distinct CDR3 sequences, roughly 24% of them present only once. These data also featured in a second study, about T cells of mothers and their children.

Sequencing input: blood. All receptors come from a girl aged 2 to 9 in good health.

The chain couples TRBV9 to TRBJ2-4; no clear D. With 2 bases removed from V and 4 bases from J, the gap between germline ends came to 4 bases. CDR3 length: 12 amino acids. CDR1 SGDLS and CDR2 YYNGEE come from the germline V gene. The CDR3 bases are TGTGCCAGCAGCGTCCCTAAAAACATTCAGTACTTC. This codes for CASSVPKNIQYF.

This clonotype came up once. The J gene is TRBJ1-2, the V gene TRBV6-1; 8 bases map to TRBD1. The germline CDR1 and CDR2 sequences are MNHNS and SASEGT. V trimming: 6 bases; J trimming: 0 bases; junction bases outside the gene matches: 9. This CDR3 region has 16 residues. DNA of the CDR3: TGTGCCAGCAGCTCGGACAGGGCTGTAGCTAACTATGGCTACACCTTC. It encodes CASSSDRAVANYGYTF.

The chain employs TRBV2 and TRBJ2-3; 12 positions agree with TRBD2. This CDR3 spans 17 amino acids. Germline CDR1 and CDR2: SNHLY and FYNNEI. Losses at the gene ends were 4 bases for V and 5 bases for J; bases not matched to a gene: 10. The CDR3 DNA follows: TGTGCCAGCAGTGGACTAGCGGGAGTCATTCCCGGAGATACGCAGTATTTT. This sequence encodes CASSGLAGVIPGDTQYF.

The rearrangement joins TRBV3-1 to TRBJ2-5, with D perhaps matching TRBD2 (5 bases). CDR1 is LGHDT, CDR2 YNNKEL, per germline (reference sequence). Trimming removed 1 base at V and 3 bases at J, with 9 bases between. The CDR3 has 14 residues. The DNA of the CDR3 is TGTGCCAGCAGCCAAGTTTCTAGCAAAGAGACCCAGTACTTC. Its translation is CASSQVSSKETQYF.

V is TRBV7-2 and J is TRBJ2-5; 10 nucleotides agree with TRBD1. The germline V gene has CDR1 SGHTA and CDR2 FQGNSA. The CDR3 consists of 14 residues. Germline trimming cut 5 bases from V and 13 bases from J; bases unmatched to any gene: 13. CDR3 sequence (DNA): TGTGCCAGCAGCCCGCGGGACAGGGGTAACGGGCGGTACTTC. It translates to CASSPRDRGNGRYF.

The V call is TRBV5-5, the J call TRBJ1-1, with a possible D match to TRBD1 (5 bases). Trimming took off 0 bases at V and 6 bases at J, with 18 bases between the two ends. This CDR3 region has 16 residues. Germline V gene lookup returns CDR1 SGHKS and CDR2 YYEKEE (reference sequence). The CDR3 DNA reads TGTGCCAGCAGCTTGGCCCACCAAGGGGCAGGCGCTGAAGCTTTCTTT. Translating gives CASSLAHQGAGAEAFF.

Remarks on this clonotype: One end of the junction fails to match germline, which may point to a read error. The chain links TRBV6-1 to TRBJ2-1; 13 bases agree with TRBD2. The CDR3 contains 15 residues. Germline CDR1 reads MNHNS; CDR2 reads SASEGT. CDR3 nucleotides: TGCGCCAGCAGCGGACTAGCGGGGGTGGGTAATGAGCAGTTCTTC. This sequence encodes CASSGLAGVGNEQFF.